What follows describes a single T cell receptor (beta chain). This sample stems from a study of blood T cell repertoires in COVID-19. Study-wide context: Sites in the United States, Italy and Spain provided acute and convalescent COVID-19 samples.

The CDR3 loop spans 15 amino acids. Germline CDR1 MNHEY, CDR2 SVGAGI. V was clipped by 3 bases and J by 4 bases; unmatched bases: 6. Authors' analysis steps: Estimates of nucleated cell counts were drawn from the amplification of reference gene primers. TCRdb keeps only in-frame clones here, not all; method: immunoSEQ multiplex PCR. For V, J and clone size, that table is used; D and trimming come from the DNA. The top ten hold 1.7% of the sample, which has around 400,000 clones, roughly 89% seen once. The source is a woman aged 25 to 39 who had recovered from COVID-19. What was sequenced was PBMCs or T cells enriched from blood (not recorded which). The chain couples TRBV6-5 to TRBJ1-2, with 9 bases fitting TRBD1. The CDR3 protein is CASSYSGTGTYGYTF. CDR3 in DNA: TGTGCCAGCAGTTATTCCGGGACAGGGACCTATGGCTACACCTTC.